The clone carrying this T cell receptor (beta chain) was seen once. Antigen unknown. A much larger clone lies one base from this, so it may be a read error. This record belongs to a study of CD8 T cells in ankylosing spondylitis. Points from the study as a whole: Reports of some motif variants in reactive arthritis synovial fluid and blood predate this one. Disease-associated clonotypes exhibited CD8+ identity and were relatively infrequent in peripheral blood. Seven to nine highly homologous variants formed a TCR beta motif that appeared characteristic of ankylosing spondylitis blood. As reported, disease-linked clones showed significant enrichment in matched ankylosing spondylitis synovial fluid.

TCRdb re-analysed the 5' RACE reads in MiXCR, keeping a single row per CDR3 protein. The data hold roughly 240,000 distinct CDR3 sequences, with approximately 8% observed a single time. The germline gives CDR1 SGDLS, CDR2 YYNGEE. This CDR3 spans 14 amino acids. The material sequenced was blood, either unsorted or a sorted T cell fraction (not recorded which). The sequence was collected from a female donor with ankylosing spondylitis or in good health (not recorded which). The chain recombines TRBV9 with TRBJ1-3; possibly TRBD1 for D (5 bases). CDR3 nucleotide sequence: TGTGACAGCAGTCCAGGGACTCCGGGAAACACCATATATTTT. Translating gives CDSSPGTPGNTIYF.